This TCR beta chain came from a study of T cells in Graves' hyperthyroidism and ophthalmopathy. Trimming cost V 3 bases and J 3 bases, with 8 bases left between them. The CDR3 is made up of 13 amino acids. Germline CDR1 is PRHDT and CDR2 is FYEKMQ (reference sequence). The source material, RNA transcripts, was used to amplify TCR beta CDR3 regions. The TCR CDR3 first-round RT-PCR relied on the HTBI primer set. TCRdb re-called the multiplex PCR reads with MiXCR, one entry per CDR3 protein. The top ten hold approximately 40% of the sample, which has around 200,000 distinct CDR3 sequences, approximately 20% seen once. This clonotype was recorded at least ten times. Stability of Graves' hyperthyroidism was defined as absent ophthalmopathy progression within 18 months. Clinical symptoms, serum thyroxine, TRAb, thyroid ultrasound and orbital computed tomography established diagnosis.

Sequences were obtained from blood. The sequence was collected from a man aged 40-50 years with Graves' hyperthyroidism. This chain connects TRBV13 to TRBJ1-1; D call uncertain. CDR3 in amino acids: CASSLNRDTEAFF. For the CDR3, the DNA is TGTGCCAGCAGCTTGAATCGGGACACTGAAGCTTTCTTT.